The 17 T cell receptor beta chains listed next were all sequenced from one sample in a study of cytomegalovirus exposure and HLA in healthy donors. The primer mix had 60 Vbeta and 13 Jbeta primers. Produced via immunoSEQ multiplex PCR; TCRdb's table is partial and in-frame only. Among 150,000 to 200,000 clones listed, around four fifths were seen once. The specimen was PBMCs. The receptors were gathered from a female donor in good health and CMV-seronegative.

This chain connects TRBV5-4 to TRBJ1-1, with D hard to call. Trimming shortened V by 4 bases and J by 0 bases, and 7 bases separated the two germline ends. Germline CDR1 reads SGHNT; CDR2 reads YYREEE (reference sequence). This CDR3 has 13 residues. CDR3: CASSTSVNTEAFF. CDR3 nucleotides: TGTGCCAGCAGCACATCCGTGAACACTGAAGCTTTCTTT.

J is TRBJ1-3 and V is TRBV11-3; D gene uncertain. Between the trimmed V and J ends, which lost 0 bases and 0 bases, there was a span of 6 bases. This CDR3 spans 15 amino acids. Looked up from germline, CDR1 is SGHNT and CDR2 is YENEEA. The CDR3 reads CASSLDGGSGNTIYF. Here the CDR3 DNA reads TGTGCCAGCAGCTTAGATGGCGGCTCTGGAAACACCATATATTTT.

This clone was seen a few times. DNA for the CDR3: TGCGCCAGCAGCTTGCTGGGACAGGGGGCAGGGGAGCAGTTCTTC. This codes for CASSLLGQGAGEQFF. V gene TRBV5-1 combines with J gene TRBJ2-1; 12 positions match TRBD1. This CDR3 has 15 amino acids. Unmatched junction bases numbered 6, after V lost 1 base and J lost 10 bases. CDR1 and CDR2 from the germline V gene are SGHRS and YFSETQ.

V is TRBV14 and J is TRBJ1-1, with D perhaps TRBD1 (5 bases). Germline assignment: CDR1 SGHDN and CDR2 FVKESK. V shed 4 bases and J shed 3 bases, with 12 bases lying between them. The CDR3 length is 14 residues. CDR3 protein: CASSPLWGDTEAFF. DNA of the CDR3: TGTGCCAGCAGCCCCCTTTGGGGCGACACTGAAGCTTTCTTT.

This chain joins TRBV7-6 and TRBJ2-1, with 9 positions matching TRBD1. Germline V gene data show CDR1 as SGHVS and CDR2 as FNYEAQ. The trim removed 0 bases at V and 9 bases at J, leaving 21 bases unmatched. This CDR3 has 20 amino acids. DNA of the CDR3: TGTGCCAGCAGCTTAGCGGTTCGTAGGGGGACAGGGAAACTCCTGCCTGAGCAGTTCTTC. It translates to CASSLAVRRGTGKLLPEQFF.

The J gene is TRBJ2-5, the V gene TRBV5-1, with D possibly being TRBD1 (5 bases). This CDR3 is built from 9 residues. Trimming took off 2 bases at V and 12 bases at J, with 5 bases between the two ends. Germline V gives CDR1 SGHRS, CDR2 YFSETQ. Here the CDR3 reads CASSFREYF. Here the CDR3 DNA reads TGCGCCAGCAGCTTCAGGGAGTACTTC.

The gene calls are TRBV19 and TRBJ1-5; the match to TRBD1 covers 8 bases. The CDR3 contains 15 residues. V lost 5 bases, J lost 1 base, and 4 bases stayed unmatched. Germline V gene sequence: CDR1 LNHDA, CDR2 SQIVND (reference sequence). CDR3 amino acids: CASSPRQGSNQPQHF. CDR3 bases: TGTGCCAGTAGTCCTAGACAGGGGAGCAATCAGCCCCAGCATTTT.

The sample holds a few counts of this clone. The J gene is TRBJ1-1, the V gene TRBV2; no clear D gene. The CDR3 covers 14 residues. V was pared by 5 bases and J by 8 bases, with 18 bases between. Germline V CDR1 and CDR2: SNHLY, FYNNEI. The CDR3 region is CASSSRSRGREAFF. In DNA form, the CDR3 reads TGTGCCAGCAGTTCCCGGTCGCGCGGTCGGGAAGCTTTCTTT.

The CDR3 protein is CASSPPGTGANEQFF. The CDR3, as DNA: TGTGCCAGCAGCCCGCCAGGGACAGGGGCTAATGAGCAGTTCTTC. The chain recombines TRBV21-1 with TRBJ2-1; TRBD1, the D gene given by the table, was not confirmed from the DNA. TRBV21-1 is annotated as a pseudogene. The CDR3 extends over 15 amino acids.

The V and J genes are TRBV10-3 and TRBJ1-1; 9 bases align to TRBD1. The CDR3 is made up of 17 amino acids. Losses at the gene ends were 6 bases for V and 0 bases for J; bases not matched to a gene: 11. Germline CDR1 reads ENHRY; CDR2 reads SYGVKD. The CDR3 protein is CAISQHLGTGLNTEAFF. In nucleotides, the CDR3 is TGTGCCATCAGCCAACATCTTGGGACAGGGTTGAACACTGAAGCTTTCTTT.

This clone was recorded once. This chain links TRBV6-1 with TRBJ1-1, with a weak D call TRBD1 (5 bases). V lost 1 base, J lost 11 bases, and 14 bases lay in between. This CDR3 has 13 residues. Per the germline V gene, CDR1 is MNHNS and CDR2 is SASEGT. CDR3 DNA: TGTGCCAGCAGTGAAGTGAGCCGGGGGAAGGCTTTCTTT. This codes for CASSEVSRGKAFF.

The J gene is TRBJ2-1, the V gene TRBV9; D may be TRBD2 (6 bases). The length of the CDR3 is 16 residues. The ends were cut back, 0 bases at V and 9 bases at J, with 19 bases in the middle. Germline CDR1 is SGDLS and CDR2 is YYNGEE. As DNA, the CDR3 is TGTGCCAGCAGCGTAGCGGGGGACCCTAGCAATGGTGAGCAGTTCTTC. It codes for CASSVAGDPSNGEQFF.

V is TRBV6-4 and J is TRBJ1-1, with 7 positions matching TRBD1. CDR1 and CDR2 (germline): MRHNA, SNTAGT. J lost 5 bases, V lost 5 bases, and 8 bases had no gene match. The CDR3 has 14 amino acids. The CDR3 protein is CASSRGRGETEAFF. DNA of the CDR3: TGTGCCAGCAGTCGGGGCAGGGGGGAGACTGAAGCTTTCTTT.

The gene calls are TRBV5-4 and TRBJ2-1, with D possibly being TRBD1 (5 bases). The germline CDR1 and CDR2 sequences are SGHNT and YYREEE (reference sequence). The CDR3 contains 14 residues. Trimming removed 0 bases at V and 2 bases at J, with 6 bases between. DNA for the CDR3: TGTGCCAGCAGCTTGGAACAGGCCTACAATGAGCAGTTCTTC. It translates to CASSLEQAYNEQFF.

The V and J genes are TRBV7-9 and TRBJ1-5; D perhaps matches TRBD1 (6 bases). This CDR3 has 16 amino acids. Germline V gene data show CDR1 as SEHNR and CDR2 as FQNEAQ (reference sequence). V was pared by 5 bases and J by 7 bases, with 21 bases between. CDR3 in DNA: TGTGCCAGCAGCCTCAATTTGGGGGGGGCCGTGCAGCCCCAGCATTTT. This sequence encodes CASSLNLGGAVQPQHF. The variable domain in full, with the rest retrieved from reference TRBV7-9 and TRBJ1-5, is DTGVSQNPRHKITKRGQNVTFRCDPISEHNRLYWYRQTLGQGPEFLTYFQNEAQLEKSRLLSDRFSAERPKGSFSTLEIQRTEQGDSAMYLCASSLNLGGAVQPQHFGDGTRLSIL.

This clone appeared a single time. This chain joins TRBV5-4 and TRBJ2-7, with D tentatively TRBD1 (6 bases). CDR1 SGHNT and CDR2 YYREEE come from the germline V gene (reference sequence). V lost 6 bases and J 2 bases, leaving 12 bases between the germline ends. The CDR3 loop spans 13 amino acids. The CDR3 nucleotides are TGTGCCAGCAACCGGGACACTGCCTACGAGCAGTACTTC. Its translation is CASNRDTAYEQYF.

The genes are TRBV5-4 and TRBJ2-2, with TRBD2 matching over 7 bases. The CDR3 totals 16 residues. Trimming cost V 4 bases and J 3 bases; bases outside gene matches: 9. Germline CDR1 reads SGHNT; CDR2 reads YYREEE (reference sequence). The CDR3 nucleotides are TGTGCCAGCAGCCTGAGGGGACGGGGGGACACCGGGGAGCTGTTTTTT. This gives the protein CASSLRGRGDTGELFF.